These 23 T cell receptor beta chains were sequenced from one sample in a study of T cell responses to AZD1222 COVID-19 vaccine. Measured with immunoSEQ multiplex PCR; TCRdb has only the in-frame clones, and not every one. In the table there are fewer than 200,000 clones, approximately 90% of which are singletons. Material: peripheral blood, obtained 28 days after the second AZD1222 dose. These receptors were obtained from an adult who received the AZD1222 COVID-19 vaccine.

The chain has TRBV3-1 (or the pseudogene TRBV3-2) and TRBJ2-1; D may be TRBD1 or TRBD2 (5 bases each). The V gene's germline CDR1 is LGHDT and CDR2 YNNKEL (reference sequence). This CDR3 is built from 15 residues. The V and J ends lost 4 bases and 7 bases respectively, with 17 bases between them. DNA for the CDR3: TGTGCCAGCAGCCCGTTTGCCGGGACCTCAAATGAGCAGTTCTTC. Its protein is CASSPFAGTSNEQFF.

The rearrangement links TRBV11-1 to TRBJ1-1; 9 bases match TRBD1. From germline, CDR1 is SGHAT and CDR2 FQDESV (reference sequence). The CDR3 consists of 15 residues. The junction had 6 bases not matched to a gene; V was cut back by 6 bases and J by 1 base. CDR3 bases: TGTGCCAGCAGACGGACAGGGGTTTCGAACACTGAAGCTTTCTTT. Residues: CASRRTGVSNTEAFF.

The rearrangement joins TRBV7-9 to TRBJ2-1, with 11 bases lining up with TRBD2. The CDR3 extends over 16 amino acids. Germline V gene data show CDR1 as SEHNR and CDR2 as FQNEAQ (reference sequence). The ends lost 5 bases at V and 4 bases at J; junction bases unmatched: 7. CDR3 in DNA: TGTGCCAGCAGCGTAAGGACTAGCGGGCGATACAATGAGCAGTTCTTC. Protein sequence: CASSVRTSGRYNEQFF.

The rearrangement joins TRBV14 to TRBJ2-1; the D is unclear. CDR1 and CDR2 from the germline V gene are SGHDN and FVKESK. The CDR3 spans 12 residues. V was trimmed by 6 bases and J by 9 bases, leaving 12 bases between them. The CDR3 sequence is CASSTGFGEQFF. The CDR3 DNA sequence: TGTGCCAGCAGTACGGGCTTCGGTGAGCAGTTCTTC. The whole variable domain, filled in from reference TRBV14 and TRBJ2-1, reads EAGVTQFPSHSVIEKGQTVTLRCDPISGHDNLYWYRRVMGKEIKFLLHFVKESKQDESGMPNNRFLAERTGGTYSTLKVQPAELEDSGVYFCASSTGFGEQFFGPGTRLTVL.

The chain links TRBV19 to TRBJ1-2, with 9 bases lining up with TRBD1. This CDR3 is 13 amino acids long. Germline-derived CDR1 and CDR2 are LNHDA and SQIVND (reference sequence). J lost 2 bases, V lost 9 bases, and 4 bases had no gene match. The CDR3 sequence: CASRDRENYGYTF. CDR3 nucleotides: TGTGCCAGCCGGGACAGGGAAAACTATGGCTACACCTTC.

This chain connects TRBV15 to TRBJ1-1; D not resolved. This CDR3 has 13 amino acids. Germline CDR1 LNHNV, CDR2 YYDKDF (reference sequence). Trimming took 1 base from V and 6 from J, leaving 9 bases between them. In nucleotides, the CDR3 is TGTGCCACCAGCAGAGTAGGTGAGTCTGAAGCTTTCTTT. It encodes CATSRVGESEAFF.

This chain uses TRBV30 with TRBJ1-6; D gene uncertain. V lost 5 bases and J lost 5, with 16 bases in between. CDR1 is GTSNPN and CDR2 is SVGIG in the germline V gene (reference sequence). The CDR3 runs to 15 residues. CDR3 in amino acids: CAWGATRRNNSPLHF. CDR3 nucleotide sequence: TGTGCCTGGGGCGCCACGCGAAGAAATAATTCACCCCTCCACTTT.

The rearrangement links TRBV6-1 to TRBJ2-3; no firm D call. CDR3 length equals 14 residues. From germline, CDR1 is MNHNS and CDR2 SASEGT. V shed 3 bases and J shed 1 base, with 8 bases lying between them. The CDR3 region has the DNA TGTGCCAGCAGTGATTTCAGACGCACAGATACGCAGTATTTT. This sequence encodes CASSDFRRTDTQYF.

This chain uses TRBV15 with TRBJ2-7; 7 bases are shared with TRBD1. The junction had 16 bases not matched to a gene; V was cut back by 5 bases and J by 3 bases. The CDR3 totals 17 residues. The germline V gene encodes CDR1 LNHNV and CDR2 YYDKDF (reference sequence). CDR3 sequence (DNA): TGTGCCACCAGCGGAAGGACAGGAGCCATGCCTATCTACGAGCAGTACTTC. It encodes CATSGRTGAMPIYEQYF.

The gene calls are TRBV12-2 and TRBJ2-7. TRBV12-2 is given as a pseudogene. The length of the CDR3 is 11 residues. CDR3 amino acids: CASRLHYEQYF. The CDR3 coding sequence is TGTGCAAGTCGTCTTCATTACGAGCAGTACTTC.

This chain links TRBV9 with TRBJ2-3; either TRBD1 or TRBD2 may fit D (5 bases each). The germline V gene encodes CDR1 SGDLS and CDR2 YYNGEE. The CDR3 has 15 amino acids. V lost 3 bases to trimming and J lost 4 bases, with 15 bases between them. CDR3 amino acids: CASSAGQGRSDTQYF. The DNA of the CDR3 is TGTGCCAGCAGCGCGGGGCAGGGCAGGTCAGATACGCAGTATTTT.

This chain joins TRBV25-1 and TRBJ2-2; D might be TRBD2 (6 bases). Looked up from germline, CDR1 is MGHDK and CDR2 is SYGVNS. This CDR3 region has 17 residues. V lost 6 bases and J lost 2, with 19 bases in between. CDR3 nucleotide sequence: TGTGCCAGCAGCTCACTTCAGGTAGCGGATAACACCGGGGAGCTGTTTTTT. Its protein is CASSSLQVADNTGELFF. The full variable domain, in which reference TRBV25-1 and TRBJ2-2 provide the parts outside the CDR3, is EADIYQTPRYLVIGTGKKITLECSQTMGHDKMYWYQQDPGMELHLIHYSYGVNSTEKGDLSSESTVSRIRTEHFPLTLESARPSHTSQYLCASSSLQVADNTGELFFGEGSRLTVL.

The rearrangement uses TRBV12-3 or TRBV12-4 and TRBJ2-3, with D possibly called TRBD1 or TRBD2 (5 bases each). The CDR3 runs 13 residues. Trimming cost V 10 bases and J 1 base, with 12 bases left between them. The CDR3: CATSLGGTDTQYF. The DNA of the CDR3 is TGTGCCACCTCATTGGGGGGCACAGATACGCAGTATTTT.

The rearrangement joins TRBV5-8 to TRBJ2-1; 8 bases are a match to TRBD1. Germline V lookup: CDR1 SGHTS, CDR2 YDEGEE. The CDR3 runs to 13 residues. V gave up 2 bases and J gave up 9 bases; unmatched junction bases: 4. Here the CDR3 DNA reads TGTGCCAGCAGCTTCAGGGGGCAAGGTGAGCAGTTCTTC. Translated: CASSFRGQGEQFF.

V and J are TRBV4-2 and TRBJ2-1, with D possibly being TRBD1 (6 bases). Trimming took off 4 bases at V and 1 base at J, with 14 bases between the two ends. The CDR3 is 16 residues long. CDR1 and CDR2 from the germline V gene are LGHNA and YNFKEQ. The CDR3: CASSPLGGKSYNEQFF. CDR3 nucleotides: TGTGCCAGCAGCCCCCTAGGGGGAAAATCCTACAATGAGCAGTTCTTC.

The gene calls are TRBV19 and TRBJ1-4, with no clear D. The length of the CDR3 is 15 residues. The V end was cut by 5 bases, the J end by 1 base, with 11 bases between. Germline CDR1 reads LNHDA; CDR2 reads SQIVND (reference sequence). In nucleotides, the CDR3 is TGTGCCAGTAGTCGGAACCGGGGAACTAATGAAAAACTGTTTTTT. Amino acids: CASSRNRGTNEKLFF.

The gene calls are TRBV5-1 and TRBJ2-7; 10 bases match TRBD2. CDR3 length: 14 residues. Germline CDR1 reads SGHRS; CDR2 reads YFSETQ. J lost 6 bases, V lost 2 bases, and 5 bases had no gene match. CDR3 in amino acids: CASSFLAGGAEQYF. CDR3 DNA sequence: TGCGCCAGCAGCTTTTTAGCGGGGGGTGCCGAGCAGTACTTC.

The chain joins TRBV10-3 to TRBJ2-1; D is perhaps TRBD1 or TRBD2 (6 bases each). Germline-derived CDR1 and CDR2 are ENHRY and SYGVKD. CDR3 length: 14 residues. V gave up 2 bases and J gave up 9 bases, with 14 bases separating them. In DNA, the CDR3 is TGTGCCATCAGTGAGAGGGGGGTCCTCGGTGAGCAGTTCTTC. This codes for CAISERGVLGEQFF.

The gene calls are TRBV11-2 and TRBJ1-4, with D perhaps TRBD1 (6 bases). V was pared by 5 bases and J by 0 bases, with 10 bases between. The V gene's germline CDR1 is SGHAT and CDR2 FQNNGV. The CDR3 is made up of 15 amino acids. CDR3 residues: CASSRTGSTNEKLFF. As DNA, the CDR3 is TGTGCCAGCAGCCGCACAGGGTCAACTAATGAAAAACTGTTTTTT.

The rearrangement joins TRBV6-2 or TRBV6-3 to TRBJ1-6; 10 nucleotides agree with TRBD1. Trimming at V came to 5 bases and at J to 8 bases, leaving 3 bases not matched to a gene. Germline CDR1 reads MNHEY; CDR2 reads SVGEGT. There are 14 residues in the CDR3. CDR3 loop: CASSPGQGYSPLHF. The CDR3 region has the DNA TGTGCCAGCAGTCCGGGACAGGGGTATTCACCCCTCCACTTT.

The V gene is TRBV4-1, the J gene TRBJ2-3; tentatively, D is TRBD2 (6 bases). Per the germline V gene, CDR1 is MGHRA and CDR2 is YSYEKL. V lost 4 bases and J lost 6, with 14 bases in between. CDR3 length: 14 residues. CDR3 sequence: CASSRTSLGDTQYF. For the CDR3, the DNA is TGCGCCAGCAGCCGCACTAGCCTCGGGGATACGCAGTATTTT.

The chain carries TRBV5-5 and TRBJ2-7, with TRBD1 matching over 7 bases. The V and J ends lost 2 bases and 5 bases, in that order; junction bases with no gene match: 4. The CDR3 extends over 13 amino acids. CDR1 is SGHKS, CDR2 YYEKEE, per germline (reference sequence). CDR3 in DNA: TGTGCCAGCAGCTTAGAGACAGGGCACGAGCAGTACTTC. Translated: CASSLETGHEQYF.

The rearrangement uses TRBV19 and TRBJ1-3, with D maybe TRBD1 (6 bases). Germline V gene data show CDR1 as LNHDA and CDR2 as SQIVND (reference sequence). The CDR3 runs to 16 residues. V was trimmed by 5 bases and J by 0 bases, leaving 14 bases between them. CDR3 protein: CASSSPGGNSGNTIYF. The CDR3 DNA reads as TGTGCCAGTAGTTCCCCGGGGGGCAACTCTGGAAACACCATATATTTT.